A single T cell receptor (beta chain) is shown here with its context. CDR3 length: 14 residues. CDR1 is DFQATT and CDR2 is SNEGSKA in the germline V gene (reference sequence). Trimming stripped 3 bases from V and 4 bases from J, with 13 bases between. Libraries were prepared by immunoSEQ multiplex PCR; TCRdb keeps only in-frame clonotypes and omits some of them. Among about 140,000 clones listed, 85% to 90% were seen once. This entry is derived from a study of blood T cell repertoires in COVID-19. About the research overall: PBMCs, B-cell-depleted T cells, or T cells were the source of the cDNA or gDNA that made up the material.

Sequences were obtained from peripheral blood. The sequence was obtained from a woman aged 80 or older with acute or convalescent COVID-19. This chain connects TRBV20-1 to TRBJ2-1; a possible D gene is TRBD1 (5 bases). The CDR3 protein is CSASRGVSYNEQFF. CDR3 nucleotide sequence: TGCAGTGCTAGTAGGGGTGTCAGTTACAATGAGCAGTTCTTC.